This T cell receptor (beta chain) comes out of a study of shared clonotypes between healthy human individuals. Study at large: Per-donor plates numbered three CD4 naive, three CD4 memory, two CD8 naive and one CD8 memory.

The CDR3 is 13 residues long. CDR1 and CDR2 from the germline V gene are MNHEY and SVGAGI. Trimming took 4 bases from V and 4 from J, leaving 11 bases between them. The protocol was immunoSEQ multiplex PCR, while the TCRdb copy is restricted to in-frame clones and leaves out a portion. This table has roughly 2.5 million clones, approximately 92% appearing once. Findings and limits, study-wide: In the sorted subsets, rarefaction showed sequencing was incomplete despite large depth. Among a few donors, approximately 4.6% of naive CD4 clonotypes were found in common. In having few donors, the study represented limited genetic and exposure-history diversity.

Comment on this clone: As yet, its antigen is unknown. Other DNA sequences from this sample encode an identical CDR3 as well.

The chain recombines TRBV6-5 with TRBJ2-7; TRBD1 is a possible D gene (5 bases). The sequence was collected from a young man in good health. The sample comprised naive CD4+ T cells sorted from blood. The subset was: CD45RA+ positively selected. CDR3 loop: CASSSTETYEQYF. CDR3 DNA: TGTGCCAGCAGTTCGACAGAGACTTACGAGCAGTACTTC.